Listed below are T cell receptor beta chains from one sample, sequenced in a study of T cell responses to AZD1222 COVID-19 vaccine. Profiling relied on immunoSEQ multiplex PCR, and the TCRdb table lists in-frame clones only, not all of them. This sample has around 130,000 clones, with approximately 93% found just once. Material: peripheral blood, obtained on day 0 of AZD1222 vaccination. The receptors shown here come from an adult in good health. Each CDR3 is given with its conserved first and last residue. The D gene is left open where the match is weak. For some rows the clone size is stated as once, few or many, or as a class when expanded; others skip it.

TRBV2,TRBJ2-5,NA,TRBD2,TGTGCCAGCAGTAGAAGCGGGAGGGCCGAAGAGACCCAGTACTTC,CASSRSGRAEETQYF
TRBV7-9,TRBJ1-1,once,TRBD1,TGTGCCAGCAGCTTGGGTGCAGGGGGCGTACGCACTGAAGCTTTCTTT,CASSLGAGGVRTEAFF
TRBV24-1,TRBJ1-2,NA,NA,TGTGCCACCAGTGGGGCAGGAGGAAACTATGGCTACACCTTC,CATSGAGGNYGYTF
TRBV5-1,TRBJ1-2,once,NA,TGCGCCAGCAGCTTGGCCGAAGGGGCGGGCTATGGCTACACCTTC,CASSLAEGAGYGYTF
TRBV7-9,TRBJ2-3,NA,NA,TGTGCCAGCGAAGATACGCAGTATTTT,CASEDTQYF
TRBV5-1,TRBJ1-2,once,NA,TGCGCCAGCAGCCCAAGGACGGATAGCTATGGCTACACCTTC,CASSPRTDSYGYTF
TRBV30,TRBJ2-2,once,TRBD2,TGTGCCTGGAGTGTACTGCGCGGGAGGGCCCCCGGGGAGCTGTTTTTT,CAWSVLRGRAPGELFF
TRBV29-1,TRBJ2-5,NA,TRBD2,TGCAGCGTTGAGGAGCGGGGACAAGAGACCCAGTACTTC,CSVEERGQETQYF
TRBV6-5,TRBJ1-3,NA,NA,TGTGCCAGCTCTGGCACTGGCAGCTCTGGAAACACCATATATTTT,CASSGTGSSGNTIYF
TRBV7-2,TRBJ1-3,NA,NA,TGTGCCAGTAGTCCTAGGCTCTACTCTGGAAACACCATATATTTT,CASSPRLYSGNTIYF
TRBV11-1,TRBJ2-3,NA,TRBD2,TGTGCCAGCAGCCGGACTAGCGGGAAAGTTACGCAGTATTTT,CASSRTSGKVTQYF
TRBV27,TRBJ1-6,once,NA,TGTGCCAGCAGTTTTAGAGGGCACGGGTCACCCCTCCACTTT,CASSFRGHGSPLHF
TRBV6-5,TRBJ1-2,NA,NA,TGTGCCAGCAGCCGGGAGAATTCCGTTAACTATGGCTACACCTTC,CASSRENSVNYGYTF
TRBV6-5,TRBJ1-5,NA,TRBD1,TGTGCCAGCAAGAGGACAGGGTTAAGCAATCAGCCCCAGCATTTT,CASKRTGLSNQPQHF